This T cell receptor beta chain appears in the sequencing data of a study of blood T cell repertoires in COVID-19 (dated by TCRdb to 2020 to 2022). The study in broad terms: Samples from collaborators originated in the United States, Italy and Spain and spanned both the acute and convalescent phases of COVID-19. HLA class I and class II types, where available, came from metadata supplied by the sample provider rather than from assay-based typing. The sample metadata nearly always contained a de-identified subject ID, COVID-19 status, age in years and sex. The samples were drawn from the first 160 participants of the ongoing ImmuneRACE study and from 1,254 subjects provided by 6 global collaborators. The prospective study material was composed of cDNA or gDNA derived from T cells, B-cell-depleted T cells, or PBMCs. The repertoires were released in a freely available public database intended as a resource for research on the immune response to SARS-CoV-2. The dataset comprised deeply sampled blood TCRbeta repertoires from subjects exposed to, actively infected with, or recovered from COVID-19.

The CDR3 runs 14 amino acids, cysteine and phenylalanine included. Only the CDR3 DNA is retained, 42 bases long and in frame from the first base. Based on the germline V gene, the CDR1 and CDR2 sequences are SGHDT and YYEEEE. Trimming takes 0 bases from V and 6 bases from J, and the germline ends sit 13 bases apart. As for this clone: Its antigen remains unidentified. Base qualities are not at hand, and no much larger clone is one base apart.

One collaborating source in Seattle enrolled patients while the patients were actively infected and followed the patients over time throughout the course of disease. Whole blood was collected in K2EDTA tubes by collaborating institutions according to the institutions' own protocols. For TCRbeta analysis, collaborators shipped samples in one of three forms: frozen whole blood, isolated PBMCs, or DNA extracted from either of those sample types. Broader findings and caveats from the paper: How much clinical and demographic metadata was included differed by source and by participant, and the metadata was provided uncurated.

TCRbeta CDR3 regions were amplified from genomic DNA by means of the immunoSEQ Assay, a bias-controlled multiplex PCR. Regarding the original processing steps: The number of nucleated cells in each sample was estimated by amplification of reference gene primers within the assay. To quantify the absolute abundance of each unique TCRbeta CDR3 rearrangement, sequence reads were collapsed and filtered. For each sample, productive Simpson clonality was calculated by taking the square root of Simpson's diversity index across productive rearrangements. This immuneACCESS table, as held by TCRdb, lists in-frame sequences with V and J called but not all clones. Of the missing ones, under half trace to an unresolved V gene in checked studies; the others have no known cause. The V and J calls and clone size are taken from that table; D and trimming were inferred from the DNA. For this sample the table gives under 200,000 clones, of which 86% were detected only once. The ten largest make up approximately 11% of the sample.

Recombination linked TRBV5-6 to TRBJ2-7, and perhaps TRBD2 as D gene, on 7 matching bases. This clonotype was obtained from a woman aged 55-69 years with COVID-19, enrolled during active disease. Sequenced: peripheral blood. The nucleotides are TGTGCCAGCAGCTTGGACACAGGGAGGGGCGAGCAGTACTTC. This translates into CASSLDTGRGEQYF.